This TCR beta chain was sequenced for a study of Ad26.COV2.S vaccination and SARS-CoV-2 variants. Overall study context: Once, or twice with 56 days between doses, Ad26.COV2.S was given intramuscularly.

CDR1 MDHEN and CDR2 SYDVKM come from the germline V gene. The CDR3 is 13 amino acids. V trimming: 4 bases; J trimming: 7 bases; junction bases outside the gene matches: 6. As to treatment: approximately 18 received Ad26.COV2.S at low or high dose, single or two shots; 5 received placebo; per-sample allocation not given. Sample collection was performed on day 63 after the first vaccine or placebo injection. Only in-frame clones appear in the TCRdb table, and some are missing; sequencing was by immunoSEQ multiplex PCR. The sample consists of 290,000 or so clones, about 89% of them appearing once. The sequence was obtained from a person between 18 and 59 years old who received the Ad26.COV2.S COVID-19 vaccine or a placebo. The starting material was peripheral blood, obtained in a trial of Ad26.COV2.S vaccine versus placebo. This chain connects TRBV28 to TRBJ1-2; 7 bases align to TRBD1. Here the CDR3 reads CASSYSTGVGYTF. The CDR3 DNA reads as TGTGCCAGCAGTTATTCCACAGGGGTTGGCTACACCTTC.